These 23 T cell receptor beta chains were all obtained from the same sample, sequenced in a study of shared clonotypes between healthy human individuals. Some clones are missing from TCRdb's copy, which holds only in-frame ones; the method was immunoSEQ multiplex PCR. The sample consists of 650,000 to 750,000 clones, roughly 70% of them appearing once. Input material: memory CD4+ T cells sorted from blood. Subset given: CD45RA-negative fraction. These receptors came from a woman aged 25 to 39 in good health.

This clone was observed a single time. The CDR3 bases are TGTGCCAGCAGTTTCGTACAGGAGACCTACGAGCAGTACTTC. This sequence encodes CASSFVQETYEQYF. This chain uses TRBV28 with TRBJ2-7, with a weak D call TRBD1 (5 bases). This CDR3 comprises 14 residues. Trimming took 3 bases from V and 2 from J, leaving 11 bases between them. Per germline, CDR1 MDHEN and CDR2 SYDVKM.

The chain joins TRBV6-1 to TRBJ2-5, with TRBD1 matching over 7 bases. The germline CDR1 and CDR2 sequences are MNHNS and SASEGT. Trimming removed 8 bases from V and 5 bases from J; junction bases left unmatched: 8. The CDR3 totals 13 residues. The CDR3 nucleotides read TGTGCCAGCTTGAGAGGGGGCATTGAGACCCAGTACTTC. It yields the protein CASLRGGIETQYF.

This clone was recorded many times. CDR3 in amino acids: CASSPWEGSKNIQYF. In DNA, the CDR3 is TGTGCCAGTTCTCCTTGGGAAGGGTCCAAAAACATTCAGTACTTC. V gene TRBV19 combines with J gene TRBJ2-4, with no clear D. Looked up from germline, CDR1 is LNHDA and CDR2 is SQIVND (reference sequence). The V and J ends lost 8 bases and 2 bases respectively, with 16 bases between them. The CDR3 contains 15 residues. Based on the CDR3 plus reference TRBV19 and TRBJ2-4, the full variable domain is DGGITQSPKYLFRKEGQNVTLSCEQNLNHDAMYWYRQDPGQGLRLIYYSQIVNDFQKGDIAEGYSVSREKKESFPLTVTSAQKNPTAFYLCASSPWEGSKNIQYFGAGTRLSVL.

This clone was seen only a few times. The sample holds other DNA sequences that translate to the same CDR3. This chain connects TRBV5-1 to TRBJ2-1, with D unresolved. The germline gives CDR1 SGHRS, CDR2 YFSETQ. The V end was cut by 4 bases, the J end by 0 bases, with 11 bases between. The CDR3 has 15 amino acids. CDR3 nucleotides: TGCGCCAGCAGCCGTGACTTGAGCTCCTACAATGAGCAGTTCTTC. This sequence encodes CASSRDLSSYNEQFF. Complete variable domain (other parts from reference TRBV5-1 and TRBJ2-1): KAGVTQTPRYLIKTRGQQVTLSCSPISGHRSVSWYQQTPGQGLQFLFEYFSETQRNKGNFPGRFSGRQFSNSRSEMNVSTLELGDSALYLCASSRDLSSYNEQFFGPGTRLTVL.

This clone occurred many times. This specimen includes other DNA sequences encoding the same CDR3. The chain combines TRBV19 with TRBJ2-5; 7 bases are shared with TRBD2. J was trimmed by 4 bases and V by 5 bases; bases with no gene match: 13. The length of the CDR3 is 16 residues. From germline, CDR1 is LNHDA and CDR2 SQIVND (reference sequence). The chain's CDR3 is CASSPFVGLGVETQYF. CDR3 in DNA: TGTGCCAGTAGTCCATTCGTCGGACTAGGGGTAGAGACCCAGTACTTC.

The V gene is TRBV5-4, the J gene TRBJ1-2; D perhaps matches TRBD1 (6 bases). This CDR3 is 16 amino acids long. Germline-derived CDR1 and CDR2 are SGHNT and YYREEE (reference sequence). Trimming left V 2 bases short and J 0 bases short, with 14 bases between. The CDR3 loop is CASSFDRGATNYGYTF. CDR3 sequence (DNA): TGTGCCAGCAGCTTCGATAGGGGGGCTACTAACTATGGCTACACCTTC.

The V call is TRBV5-4, the J call TRBJ2-5; 9 bases are shared with TRBD1. The CDR3 runs 15 residues. V lost 0 bases, J lost 4 bases, and 4 bases stayed unmatched. The V gene's germline CDR1 is SGHNT and CDR2 YYREEE (reference sequence). The CDR3 protein is CASSLGTGAGETQYF. Here the CDR3 DNA reads TGTGCCAGCAGCTTGGGGACAGGGGCAGGAGAGACCCAGTACTTC. Complete variable domain (other parts from reference TRBV5-4 and TRBJ2-5): ETGVTQSPTHLIKTRGQQVTLRCSSQSGHNTVSWYQQALGQGPQFIFQYYREEENGRGNFPPRFSGLQFPNYSSELNVNALELDDSALYLCASSLGTGAGETQYFGPGTRLLVL.

This chain joins TRBV10-2 and TRBJ2-2; the D gene is possibly TRBD2 (7 bases). This CDR3 region has 17 residues. V was shortened by 2 bases and J by 1 base, with 14 bases between the two germline ends. The germline CDR1 and CDR2 sequences are WSHSY and SAAADI. CDR3 nucleotide sequence: TGCGCCAGCAGTGAGCAAGGGGGGGAGTTGAACACCGGGGAGCTGTTTTTT. Amino acids: CASSEQGGELNTGELFF.

V usage is TRBV6-1 and J usage is TRBJ2-5, with 8 positions matching TRBD2. Per the germline V gene, CDR1 is MNHNS and CDR2 is SASEGT. V was pared by 6 bases and J by 4 bases, with 10 bases of the junction left unmatched. CDR3 length: 15 residues. The CDR3 DNA reads TGTGCCAGCAGGGCGGGGGGCGGAAGTCGAGAGACCCAGTACTTC. The encoded protein is CASRAGGGSRETQYF.

This clone is classed as medium-sized. The V call is TRBV5-4, the J call TRBJ1-1; D gene ambiguous. The CDR3 has 13 amino acids. Germline assignment: CDR1 SGHNT and CDR2 YYREEE (reference sequence). With 0 bases removed from V and 4 bases from J, the gap between germline ends came to 7 bases. The CDR3 loop is CASSLGGRTEAFF. The CDR3 DNA sequence: TGTGCCAGCAGCTTGGGAGGGCGCACTGAAGCTTTCTTT.

V is TRBV5-1 and J is TRBJ2-7; 7 nucleotides match TRBD1. Germline trimming cut 1 base from V and 4 bases from J; bases unmatched to any gene: 8. Germline-derived CDR1 and CDR2 are SGHRS and YFSETQ. The CDR3 is 15 residues long. CDR3 residues: CASSLKGGHSYEQYF. The CDR3 region has the DNA TGCGCCAGCAGCTTGAAAGGGGGCCACAGTTACGAGCAGTACTTC.

The chain employs TRBV19 and TRBJ2-7; a weak D match, TRBD1 (6 bases). V shed 10 bases and J shed 4 bases, with 14 bases lying between them. This CDR3 is 12 amino acids long. Per the germline V gene, CDR1 is LNHDA and CDR2 is SQIVND (reference sequence). CDR3: CATSGQRYEQYF. Here the CDR3 DNA reads TGTGCCACCTCAGGACAGAGGTACGAGCAGTACTTC.

This rearrangement joins TRBV2 to TRBJ2-5; D perhaps matches TRBD2 (6 bases). Trimming stripped 8 bases from V and 5 bases from J, with 15 bases between. From germline, CDR1 is SNHLY and CDR2 FYNNEI. This CDR3 is 13 amino acids long. The CDR3 sequence is CASGETSRETQYF. Written as DNA, the CDR3 is TGTGCCAGCGGCGAGACTAGTAGGGAGACCCAGTACTTC.

V and J are TRBV7-2 and TRBJ2-1; 14 bases agree with TRBD2. V trimming: 6 bases; J trimming: 7 bases; junction bases outside the gene matches: 8. CDR3 size: 16 residues. Germline V gives CDR1 SGHTA, CDR2 FQGNSA. The CDR3 DNA is TGTGCCAGCAGTAGGACTAGCGGGAGGAATGGGAATGAGCAGTTCTTC. Translated: CASSRTSGRNGNEQFF.

V and J are TRBV15 and TRBJ1-2; D remains unclear. Germline V gives CDR1 LNHNV, CDR2 YYDKDF (reference sequence). V lost 0 bases and J 2 bases, leaving 10 bases between the germline ends. The CDR3 extends over 15 amino acids. CDR3 residues: CATSRDSAGNYGYTF. The CDR3 region has the DNA TGTGCCACCAGCAGAGATTCTGCAGGCAACTATGGCTACACCTTC.

This chain joins TRBV18 and TRBJ1-4; 10 bases align to TRBD1. From germline, CDR1 is KGHSH and CDR2 LQKENI. The CDR3 has 17 residues. Trimming took 5 bases from V and 8 from J; bases not matched to a gene: 14. The CDR3 reads CASSERNDRGRREKLFF. In nucleotides, the CDR3 is TGTGCCAGCTCAGAGCGAAACGACAGGGGGCGACGAGAAAAACTGTTTTTT.

The CDR3 DNA reads as TGTGCCAGCAGCTTTCCTGGGGCTAGCACGTGGGAGCAGTACTTC. Translating it yields CASSFPGASTWEQYF. The chain links TRBV7-2 to TRBJ2-7; D could derive from TRBD1 or TRBD2 (5 bases each). V lost 3 bases to trimming and J lost 7 bases, with 19 bases between them. The CDR3 loop spans 15 amino acids. Germline V gene sequence: CDR1 SGHTA, CDR2 FQGNSA.

The rearrangement uses TRBV4-2 and TRBJ2-7, with 8 nucleotides matching TRBD2. Germline V gene sequence: CDR1 LGHNA, CDR2 YNFKEQ. The CDR3 consists of 16 residues. The V segment lost 1 base and the J segment 1 base; nucleotides outside the gene matches: 6. The CDR3 DNA reads TGTGCCAGCAGCCAAGTGGGGACGGGAGGGTCCTACGAGCAGTACTTC. Translating it yields CASSQVGTGGSYEQYF.

This clone was found once. The chain employs TRBV7-8 and TRBJ2-7, with no clear D. Germline CDR1 and CDR2: SGHVS and FQNEAQ. The CDR3 is 12 amino acids. V was clipped by 3 bases and J by 10 bases, with 13 bases between them. Written as DNA, the CDR3 is TGTGCCAGCAGCTTCGTCGCCGAGACACAGTACTTC. It encodes CASSFVAETQYF. Based on the CDR3 plus reference TRBV7-8 and TRBJ2-7, the full variable domain is GAGVSQSPRYKVAKRGQDVALRCDPISGHVSLFWYQQALGQGPEFLTYFQNEAQLDKSGLPSDRFFAERPEGSVSTLKIQRTQQEDSAVYLCASSFVAETQYFGPGTRLTVT.

This clone was found once. The chain combines TRBV11-2 with TRBJ2-7; D uncertain. The CDR3 totals 13 residues. The germline V gene has CDR1 SGHAT and CDR2 FQNNGV. V shed 3 bases and J shed 5 bases, with 11 bases lying between them. CDR3 amino acids: CASSLRPADEQYF. DNA of the CDR3: TGTGCCAGCAGCTTGAGGCCCGCTGACGAGCAGTACTTC.

This chain links TRBV6-5 with TRBJ2-7, with 8 bases lining up with TRBD1. The CDR3 covers 13 residues. With V trimmed by 6 bases and J by 5 bases, 6 bases remained unmatched. Germline V gene lookup returns CDR1 MNHEY and CDR2 SVGAGI. This chain's CDR3 is CASSFRTGNEQYF. CDR3 sequence (DNA): TGTGCCAGCAGCTTTAGGACAGGGAACGAGCAGTACTTC.

The chain combines TRBV5-6 with TRBJ2-2; 10 positions match TRBD1. The CDR3 is 14 amino acids. V lost 4 bases to trimming and J lost 14 bases; unmatched junction nucleotides: 11. Germline V lookup: CDR1 SGHDT, CDR2 YYEEEE. CDR3 bases: TGTGCCAGCAGCGTCCGGGACAGGGGCCCCGGCCTGTTTTTT. Amino acids: CASSVRDRGPGLFF. Using reference TRBV5-6 and TRBJ2-2 for the parts outside the CDR3, the full variable domain is DAGVTQSPTHLIKTRGQQVTLRCSPKSGHDTVSWYQQALGQGPQFIFQYYEEEERQRGNFPDRFSGHQFPNYSSELNVNALLLGDSALYLCASSVRDRGPGLFFGEGSRLTVL.

The CDR3 nucleotides are TGCGCCAGCAGCGGCGGGACAGGCGATGGCTACACCTTC. This encodes CASSGGTGDGYTF. The chain carries TRBV5-1 and TRBJ1-2; TRBD1 matches at 8 bases. The CDR3 is 13 residues long. The ends lost 4 bases at V and 6 bases at J; junction bases unmatched: 5. The V gene's germline CDR1 is SGHRS and CDR2 YFSETQ.